The sample holds many counts of the clone carrying this T cell receptor beta chain. Its cognate antigen is unknown. 2 million unsorted PBMCs were stored in RNAlater at -80 °C before RNA extraction. The entry originates in a study of neurological immune-mediated disorders. General study results and limits: When the repertoires were grouped phylogenetically, those of 18 of the 34 multiple sclerosis patients came together in a single cluster of related CDR3 sequences, which points to a possible repertoire-level signature.

Germline values: CDR1 SGHRS, CDR2 YFSETQ. The CDR3 consists of 13 residues. V lost 4 bases, J lost 3 bases, and 4 bases stayed unmatched. TCRdb re-analysed the 5' RACE reads in MiXCR, keeping a single row per CDR3 protein. The data hold 50,000 to 70,000 distinct CDR3 sequences, with about 2.5% observed a single time. The receptor comes from a man between 45 and 60 years old with multiple sclerosis. The chain employs TRBV5-1 and TRBJ2-7, with 7 bases aligning to TRBD1. The material sequenced was PBMCs. The CDR3 DNA reads TGCGCCAGCAGCGCTGGGACAGACTACGAGCAGTACTTC. Its protein product is CASSAGTDYEQYF.